This TCR beta chain was observed in a study of radiation and T cells in renal cell carcinoma. Study as a whole: Nephrectomy followed 15 Gy stereotactic body radiation by 4 weeks. The study, taken as a whole, reports: Top tumor clonotypes rose in blood 2 weeks post-radiation, then contracted.

This CDR3 is 16 amino acids long. Germline lookup yields CDR1 LGHNA and CDR2 YSLEER. The V end was cut by 1 base, the J end by 4 bases, with 11 bases between. Comment on this clone: Its antigen is unknown.

The method was immunoSEQ multiplex PCR; TCRdb's version includes in-frame clones alone and lacks a portion of them. The sample carries about 150,000 clones, approximately 86% recorded once. As for time point: blood 2 weeks post-SBRT. The treatment here: 15 Gy SBRT to primary tumor, nephrectomy 4 weeks later. After SBRT, blood was collected at 2 and 4 weeks, plus baseline. This receptor was taken from a woman in her forties or fifties with renal cell carcinoma. This material consisted of blood, taken from a patient whose treatment included radiotherapy and nephrectomy. This chain joins TRBV4-3 and TRBJ2-6; D is undetermined. DNA of the CDR3: TGCGCCAGCAGCCAAGCCCTCTTGGGAGGGGCCAACGTCCTGACTTTC. Translation gives CASSQALLGGANVLTF.